This entry concerns a single TCR beta chain. Its cognate antigen is unknown. The data were obtained in a study of vaccination effects on CD4 cells after COVID-19. Study at large: The vaccine given was either BNT162b2 or mRNA-1273, in two doses. Peptides at around 9.9 ug/ml and IL-2 at 10 IU/ml were added to around 2 million PBMC per well.

Trimming took 8 bases from V and 7 from J, leaving 11 bases between them. The CDR3 spans 11 residues. CDR1 and CDR2 (germline): SGHDN, FVKESK. Overall study results and limits: Clones from infection and from vaccination both contracted markedly late after vaccination.

Scientists isolated CD4+ T cells after a roughly ten-day culture period ended. No vaccinee had earlier SARS-CoV-2 infection, and nucleocapsid antibodies were negative. The protocol was immunoSEQ multiplex PCR, while the TCRdb copy is restricted to in-frame clones and leaves out a portion. The repertoire holds about 76,000 clones, approximately 77% seen once, with around 2% in the top ten. This chain joins TRBV14 and TRBJ2-5; the D is unclear. The sequence was obtained from a human donor who received a COVID-19 vaccine. Sequences were derived from CD4+ T cells from PBMCs cultured without peptide, sampled before COVID-19 vaccination. The CDR3 loop reads CASGTSWTQYF. The CDR3 DNA sequence: TGTGCCAGCGGTACATCTTGGACCCAGTACTTC.